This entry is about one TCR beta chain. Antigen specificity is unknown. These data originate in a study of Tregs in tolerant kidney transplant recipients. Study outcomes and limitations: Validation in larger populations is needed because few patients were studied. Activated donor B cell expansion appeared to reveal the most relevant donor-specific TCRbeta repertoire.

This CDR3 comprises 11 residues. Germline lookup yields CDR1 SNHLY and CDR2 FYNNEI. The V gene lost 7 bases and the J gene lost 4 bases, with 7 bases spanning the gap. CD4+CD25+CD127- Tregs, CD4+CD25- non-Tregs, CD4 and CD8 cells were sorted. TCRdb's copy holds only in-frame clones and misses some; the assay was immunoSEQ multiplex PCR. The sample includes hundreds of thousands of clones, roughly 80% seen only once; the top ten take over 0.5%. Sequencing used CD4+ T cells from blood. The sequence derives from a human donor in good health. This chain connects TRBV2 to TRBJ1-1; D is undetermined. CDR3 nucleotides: TGTGCCAGCACTGGGAGCACTGAAGCTTTCTTT. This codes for CASTGSTEAFF. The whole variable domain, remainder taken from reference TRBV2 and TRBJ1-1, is EPEVTQTPSHQVTQMGQEVILRCVPISNHLYFYWYRQILGQKVEFLVSFYNNEISEKSEIFDDQFSVERPDGSNFTLKIRSTKLEDSAMYFCASTGSTEAFFGQGTRLTVV.